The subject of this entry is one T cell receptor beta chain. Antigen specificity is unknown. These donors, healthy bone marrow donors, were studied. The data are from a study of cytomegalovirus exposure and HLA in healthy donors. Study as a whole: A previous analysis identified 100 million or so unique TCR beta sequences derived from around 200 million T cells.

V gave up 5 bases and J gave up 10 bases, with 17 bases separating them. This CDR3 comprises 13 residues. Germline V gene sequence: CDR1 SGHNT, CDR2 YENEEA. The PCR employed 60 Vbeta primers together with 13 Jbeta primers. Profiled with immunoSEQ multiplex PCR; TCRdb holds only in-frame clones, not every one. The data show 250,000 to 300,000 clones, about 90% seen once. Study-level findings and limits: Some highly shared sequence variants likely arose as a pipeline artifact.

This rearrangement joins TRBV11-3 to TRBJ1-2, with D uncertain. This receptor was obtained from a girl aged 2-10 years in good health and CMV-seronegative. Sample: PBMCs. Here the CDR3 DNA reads TGTGCCAGCAGCGGTCTGGTGCGGTGTGACTACACCTTC. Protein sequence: CASSGLVRCDYTF.